Each of the 6 T cell receptor beta chains below was sequenced from the same sample in a study of cytomegalovirus exposure and HLA in healthy donors. The PCR ran on 60 Vbeta and 13 Jbeta primers. Sequenced by immunoSEQ multiplex PCR; TCRdb stores in-frame clones only, minus some. The repertoire holds roughly 150,000 clones, 73% seen once, with 1.5% to 2% in the top ten. Sequencing input: PBMCs. These receptor sequences come from a woman aged 18-30 years in good health and CMV-seronegative.

The V call is TRBV28, the J call TRBJ2-7, with 10 positions matching TRBD1. This CDR3 comprises 16 residues. After removal of 6 bases from V and 1 base from J, the junction contained 9 bases not matched to a gene. CDR1 and CDR2 (germline): MDHEN, SYDVKM. The DNA of the CDR3 is TGTGCCAGCAGATCCGGGACAGGGGCTCCATCCTACGAGCAGTACTTC. It specifies CASRSGTGAPSYEQYF.

The rearrangement uses TRBV27 and TRBJ2-1; 8 positions agree with TRBD2. The CDR3 totals 16 residues. Germline V gene data show CDR1 as MNHEY and CDR2 as SMNVEV (reference sequence). V shed 6 bases, J shed 6 bases, and the junction held 13 bases outside the gene matches. The CDR3 sequence: CASSVRSGGPINEQFF. In nucleotides, the CDR3 is TGTGCCAGCAGCGTTCGGAGCGGGGGACCCATCAATGAGCAGTTCTTC.

This clone turned up a few times. The chain couples TRBV18 to TRBJ2-2, with 12 bases identical to TRBD2. The CDR3 contains 17 residues. The germline V gene encodes CDR1 KGHSH and CDR2 LQKENI. With V trimmed by 3 bases and J by 2 bases, 4 bases remained unmatched. In DNA, the CDR3 is TGTGCCAGCTCACCGGGACTAGCGGGTTCTAACACCGGGGAGCTGTTTTTT. It yields the protein CASSPGLAGSNTGELFF.

The DNA for the CDR3 is TGTGCCAGCAGCTTGGGGGGCCAGATTGGAAACACCATATATTTT. This translates into CASSLGGQIGNTIYF. J is TRBJ1-3 and V is TRBV5-6, with D tentatively TRBD1 (5 bases). CDR3 size: 15 residues. Germline CDR1 and CDR2: SGHDT and YYEEEE. V was cut by 0 bases and J by 3 bases, with 10 bases left in between.

The chain employs TRBV5-1 and TRBJ2-1; TRBD2 matches 7 bases. The germline gives CDR1 SGHRS, CDR2 YFSETQ. Unmatched junction bases numbered 5, after V lost 1 base and J lost 4 bases. The CDR3 has 15 amino acids. The DNA for the CDR3 is TGCGCCAGCAGCTTGCGGACTAGAGGATACAATGAGCAGTTCTTC. Translation: CASSLRTRGYNEQFF.

V is TRBV30 and J is TRBJ2-1; perhaps TRBD2 as D (5 bases). Germline loops: CDR1 GTSNPN, CDR2 SVGIG (reference sequence). Deletions cut 3 bases from V and 6 bases from J, with 15 bases between. The CDR3 sequence is 14 residues long. The CDR3 sequence: CAWSLTGSGNEQFF. DNA of the CDR3: TGTGCCTGGAGCCTTACGGGGAGCGGCAATGAGCAGTTCTTC.